The 13 T cell receptor beta chains listed next were all sequenced from one sample in a study of vaccination and CD4 T cells after COVID-19. Researchers used the Oncomine TCR Beta short-read assay to sequence DNA from cultured CD4+ T cells. TCRdb fed the PCR reads into MiXCR, producing one record per CDR3 protein. The sample includes 15,000 to 20,000 distinct CDR3 sequences, about 45% of them seen just once. The time point was: late sampling 161 to 241 days after vaccination in a few convalescent patients. Treatment defined: roughly 10-day PBMC culture with coronavirus spike peptide pools or control peptides (ViraFEST assay). The antigens of these receptors remain unknown. This specimen consisted of CD4+ T cells from blood, cultured in vitro, obtained about 7 months after SARS-CoV-2 vaccination. The receptors originated from a human donor who had recovered from COVID-19.

The chain is built from TRBV6-2 or TRBV6-3 and TRBJ2-7, with a possible D match to TRBD2 (6 bases). Germline-derived CDR1 and CDR2 are MNHEY and SVGEGT. V was shortened by 4 bases and J by 0 bases, with 16 bases between the two germline ends. CDR3 length equals 16 residues. The CDR3 nucleotides read TGTGCCAGCAGTTTCTGGCCTCTAGCGAACTCCTACGAGCAGTACTTC. Its protein is CASSFWPLANSYEQYF.

The J gene is TRBJ2-7, the V gene TRBV7-2; D not resolved. Germline V lookup: CDR1 SGHTA, CDR2 FQGNSA. The CDR3 runs 13 residues. V was trimmed by 0 bases and J by 3 bases, leaving 6 bases between them. Here the CDR3 DNA reads TGTGCCAGCAGCTTAGCTGTCTACTACGAGCAGTACTTC. Its translation is CASSLAVYYEQYF.

This clonotype was seen a few times. The chain employs TRBV6-1 and TRBJ2-5; the match to TRBD2 covers 11 bases. The CDR3 spans 14 residues. J gave up 4 bases and V 6 bases, and 4 bases lay outside the gene matches. Germline V gene data show CDR1 as MNHNS and CDR2 as SASEGT. The CDR3 DNA sequence: TGTGCCAGCAGACCTAGCGGGGGGTCAGAGACCCAGTACTTC. Translating gives CASRPSGGSETQYF.

This chain joins TRBV5-4 and TRBJ2-7; 7 bases map to TRBD2. Germline V gene sequence: CDR1 SGHNT, CDR2 YYREEE (reference sequence). The CDR3 has 14 residues. With V trimmed by 4 bases and J by 3 bases, 7 bases remained unmatched. The CDR3 is CASSPAGTNYEQYF. The CDR3 DNA is TGTGCCAGCAGCCCCGCCGGGACTAACTACGAGCAGTACTTC.

This clonotype was seen a few times. CDR3 loop: CATSRGELAPKTQYF. CDR3 nucleotides: TGTGCCACCAGCAGAGGGGAACTAGCTCCCAAGACCCAGTACTTC. The chain uses TRBV15 and TRBJ2-5, with D possibly matching TRBD2 (6 bases). Germline V gene data show CDR1 as LNHNV and CDR2 as YYDKDF (reference sequence). The CDR3 covers 15 residues. Trimming removed 1 base at V and 6 bases at J, with 15 bases between.

A note on this clonotype: The limits of the CDR3 on the DNA are not certain, so only TCRdb's listed CDR3 is given. The genes are TRBV7-9 and TRBJ2-1; the table assigns TRBD2, which was not confirmed against the DNA. Germline V lookup: CDR1 SEHNR, CDR2 FQNEAQ (reference sequence). The CDR3 region is 21 residues in length, termini included. The CDR3 loop reads CASSFYICSGRSPSEKNEQFF.

The chain couples TRBV5-1 to TRBJ1-6, with TRBD1 matching over 12 bases. The CDR3 runs 15 residues. Germline loops: CDR1 SGHRS, CDR2 YFSETQ. The V segment lost 5 bases and the J segment 10 bases; nucleotides outside the gene matches: 7. In DNA, the CDR3 is TGCGCCAGCAGTGAGGGACAGGGGGCTTACTCACCCCTCCACTTT. Translating gives CASSEGQGAYSPLHF.

The J gene is TRBJ1-1, the V gene TRBV20-1, with a possible D match to TRBD1 (6 bases). Per the germline V gene, CDR1 is DFQATT and CDR2 is SNEGSKA (reference sequence). The CDR3 loop spans 14 amino acids. V lost 0 bases and J lost 3, with 11 bases in between. The CDR3 loop is CSARDQGIHTEAFF. In nucleotides, the CDR3 is TGCAGTGCTAGAGATCAGGGGATTCACACTGAAGCTTTCTTT.

The chain uses TRBV20-1 and TRBJ1-2; 9 nucleotides match TRBD1. This CDR3 has 13 amino acids. V was clipped by 6 bases and J by 8 bases; unmatched bases: 10. Per germline, CDR1 DFQATT and CDR2 SNEGSKA (reference sequence). Written as DNA, the CDR3 is TGCAGTGCCAGGGACAGGGAATCTTGGGGCTACACCTTC. Protein: CSARDRESWGYTF.

The chain couples TRBV19 to TRBJ2-1; D is perhaps TRBD2 (6 bases). V shed 4 bases and J shed 4 bases, with 17 bases lying between them. Germline values: CDR1 LNHDA, CDR2 SQIVND (reference sequence). CDR3 size: 16 residues. The CDR3 bases are TGTGCCAGTAGTACATTGGCAGCGACTAGTTACAATGAGCAGTTCTTC. It translates to CASSTLAATSYNEQFF. Together with reference TRBV19 and TRBJ2-1, the CDR3 gives the full variable domain: DGGITQSPKYLFRKEGQNVTLSCEQNLNHDAMYWYRQDPGQGLRLIYYSQIVNDFQKGDIAEGYSVSREKKESFPLTVTSAQKNPTAFYLCASSTLAATSYNEQFFGPGTRLTVL.

This clonotype was picked up a small number of times. This chain joins TRBV20-1 and TRBJ2-5; D is possibly TRBD1 (6 bases). The ends were cut back, 3 bases at V and 1 base at J, with 12 bases in the middle. Germline assignment: CDR1 DFQATT and CDR2 SNEGSKA (reference sequence). The CDR3 covers 14 residues. Written as DNA, the CDR3 is TGCAGTGCTAGTTTGGACAGTTCCCAAGAGACCCAGTACTTC. It translates to CSASLDSSQETQYF.

This sequence joins TRBV7-3 and TRBJ2-1, with D hard to call. Germline V gene lookup returns CDR1 SGHTA and CDR2 FQGTGA. Trimming removed 5 bases from V and 9 bases from J, with 14 bases in between. This CDR3 is 13 amino acids long. The chain's CDR3 is CASSPRRSGEQFF. The CDR3 nucleotides are TGTGCCAGCAGCCCTCGACGGAGTGGTGAGCAGTTCTTC. Together with reference TRBV7-3 and TRBJ2-1, the CDR3 gives the full variable domain: GAGVSQTPSNKVTEKGKYVELRCDPISGHTALYWYRQSLGQGPEFLIYFQGTGAADDSGLPNDRFFAVRPEGSVSTLKIQRTERGDSAVYLCASSPRRSGEQFFGPGTRLTVL.

This clonotype was seen only a few times. The chain joins TRBV7-2 to TRBJ2-3; the D is unclear. Looked up from germline, CDR1 is SGHTA and CDR2 is FQGNSA. The CDR3 contains 15 residues. The V and J ends lost 3 bases and 0 bases respectively, with 10 bases between them. CDR3 bases: TGTGCCAGCAGCTTGGGCGGACCTAGCACAGATACGCAGTATTTT. Protein sequence: CASSLGGPSTDTQYF. Combining the CDR3 with reference TRBV7-2 and TRBJ2-3 gives the whole variable domain GAGVSQSPSNKVTEKGKDVELRCDPISGHTALYWYRQSLGQGLEFLIYFQGNSAPDKSGLPSDRFSAERTGGSVSTLTIQRTQQEDSAVYLCASSLGGPSTDTQYFGPGTRLTVL.